This TCR beta chain appears in the sequencing data of a study of breast tumors, draining lymph nodes, adjacent tissues. Overall study results and limits: Data fit most tumor T cells coming from lymph node, expanding in tumor. The lymph node origin of tumor T cells was framed as consistent with a hypothesis, not demonstrated. Luminal-like breast cancer showed significantly greater tumor-nontumor repertoire similarity than basal-like breast cancer did. Tumor repertoires ranked between lymph nodes and nontumor tissue in diversity, with V and J gene preferences.

This clonotype is labeled as medium-sized. Its matching antigen is unknown. There are 16 residues in the CDR3. J was trimmed by 0 bases and V by 4 bases; bases with no gene match: 3. The V gene's germline CDR1 is KGHDR and CDR2 SFDVKD. TCRdb called the multiplex PCR reads again in MiXCR, with one record for every CDR3 protein. The sample gives more than 14,000 distinct CDR3 sequences, over 45% of which show up once; roughly 31% is in the top ten. Sequenced input: tumor-adjacent breast tissue. The rearrangement joins TRBV24-1 to TRBJ2-3, with 10 bases that match TRBD1. The TCR sequence derives from a female donor with breast cancer. Some clones in this sample may be carry-over from other donors' samples. Here the CDR3 DNA reads TGTGCCACCAGTGACCCGGGACAGGGGAGCACAGATACGCAGTATTTT. This translates into CATSDPGQGSTDTQYF.